This T cell receptor (beta chain) was sequenced in a study of blood T cells in healthy people across ages. General study findings and limits: PBMCs that were unsorted prevented a conclusive naive versus antigen-experienced comparison. Diversity estimated from one million T cells was considered an underestimate.

The authors ran a second PCR of 7 to 11 cycles using a sample-barcoded 5' primer and a J-beta primer mix. TCRdb re-analysed the 5' RACE reads in MiXCR, keeping a single row per CDR3 protein. The table has about 1,500,000 distinct CDR3 sequences, roughly 45% seen once; the top ten hold roughly 8.2%. About this clonotype: Its specificity is unknown.

This CDR3 comprises 15 residues. V was cut by 5 bases and J by 4 bases, with 15 bases left in between. Per germline, CDR1 SGHAT and CDR2 FQNNGV. The chain employs TRBV11-2 and TRBJ2-1; either TRBD1 or TRBD2 may supply D (5 bases each). The sequenced sample was blood. This clonotype was sampled from a woman younger than 30 in good health. CDR3 DNA: TGTGCCAGCAGCCCCGCTTGGGACGGTTACAATGAGCAGTTCTTC. Encoded protein: CASSPAWDGYNEQFF.